Listed below are T cell receptor beta chains from one sample, sequenced in a study of spatial heterogeneity in lung cancer. TCRdb redid the calling of the 5' RACE reads with MiXCR, one entry per CDR3 protein. The sample records 20,000 to 30,000 distinct CDR3 sequences, 4.5% to 7.5% being singletons. The source material was PBMCs, sampled at follow-up. The receptors here all came from a male donor with early-stage non-small cell lung cancer. Both conserved end residues are part of each CDR3. A D gene is named only where the DNA matches it firmly. Some rows mark clone size as missing; the rest say once, few, many or name a class of expanded clone.

abundance	d_gene	v_gene	j_gene	CDR3nt	CDR3aa
many	TRBD2	TRBV7-3	TRBJ2-3	TGTGCCAGCAGCCCTAGCGGGACCACAGATACGCAGTATTTT	CASSPSGTTDTQYF
many	TRBD2	TRBV5-4	TRBJ2-1	TGTGCCAGCAGCCCTGAGCGGGAGCCCCACAATGAGCAGTTCTTC	CASSPEREPHNEQFF
many	TRBD1	TRBV18	TRBJ2-3	TGTGCCAGCTCACCAGGGACAGGGATCCCAGATACGCAGTATTTT	CASSPGTGIPDTQYF
many	TRBD2	TRBV7-2	TRBJ2-1	TGTGCCAGCAGCTTAGGAACTAGCGGGACCTACAATGAGCAGTTCTTC	CASSLGTSGTYNEQFF
many	TRBD2	TRBV12-3/TRBV12-4	TRBJ2-3	TGTGCCAGCAGTCCTAGCGGGGGCCCATATAGTACAGATACGCAGTATTTT	CASSPSGGPYSTDTQYF
many	.	TRBV12-3/TRBV12-4	TRBJ2-1	TGTGCCAGCTATTGGGGCGGCTACAATGAGCAGTTCTTC	CASYWGGYNEQFF
many	.	TRBV2	TRBJ2-3	TGTGCCAGCAGTGGTCTTGGGGCGAGCGCAGATACGCAGTATTTT	CASSGLGASADTQYF
few	.	TRBV29-1	TRBJ1-3	TGCAGCGTTGAAGATTACAGCTCTGGAAACACCATATATTTT	CSVEDYSSGNTIYF
many	.	TRBV18	TRBJ1-2	TGTGCCAGCTCACCCTCAAGTGGCTATGGCTACACCTTC	CASSPSSGYGYTF
many	.	TRBV14	TRBJ2-1	TGTGCCAGCAGCCAAGAACGGACAGCCAACAATGAGCAGTTCTTC	CASSQERTANNEQFF
many	.	TRBV21-1	TRBJ1-5	TGTGCCAGCAGCAAACGGGGACAGGGCTTTTGCAATCAGCCCCAGCATTTT	CASSKRGQGFCNQPQHF
medium-sized	TRBD2	TRBV9	TRBJ2-3	TGTGCCAGCAGCGTCACCCCCCTAGCGGGGGGGGCGGTAGATACGCAGTATTTT	CASSVTPLAGGAVDTQYF
once	.	TRBV6-1	TRBJ1-1	TGTGCCAGCAGTGAATTCGACCCAGGGGCGCGCCGATCGAACACTGAAGCTTTCTTT	CASSEFDPGARRSNTEAFF
few	.	TRBV20-1	TRBJ1-1	TGCAGTGCTGGGCGCGGGAACACTGAAGCTTTCTTT	CSAGRGNTEAFF
.	.	TRBV4-1	TRBJ2-1	TGCGCCAGCAGCCAGCCGTACAATGAGCAGTTCTTC	CASSQPYNEQFF
many	.	TRBV3-1	TRBJ1-1	TGTGCCAGCAGCCGAGGAGGCCCTAGGGACGCTTTCTTT	CASSRGGPRDAFF
.	TRBD1	TRBV20-1	TRBJ2-2	TGCAGTGCTAGTAGACAGGGCGAGGGGAGCGGGGAGCTGTTTTTT	CSASRQGEGSGELFF
few	.	TRBV12-3/TRBV12-4	TRBJ2-7	TGTGCCAGCAGCCCCGGGACTGTTACCTACGAGCAGTACTTC	CASSPGTVTYEQYF
.	TRBD2	TRBV29-1	TRBJ2-5	TGCAGCGTTGATGGTTTAGCGGGATGGGGGACCCAGTACTTC	CSVDGLAGWGTQYF
.	TRBD1	TRBV7-2	TRBJ1-1	TGTGCCAGCAGCTTAAACAGGGGGCTGAGGTACACTGAAGCTTTCTTT	CASSLNRGLRYTEAFF
many	.	TRBV7-2	TRBJ1-2	TGTGCCAGCAGCTTAGACGACTATGGCTACACCTTC	CASSLDDYGYTF
many	TRBD2	TRBV29-1	TRBJ2-7	TGCAGCGTTGATGGGACTAGCGGGGGGGCCTACGAGCAGTACTTC	CSVDGTSGGAYEQYF
.	.	TRBV9	TRBJ1-3	TGTGCCAGCAGCGTAGAAGGGGGGCCCTTTGGAAACACCATATATTTT	CASSVEGGPFGNTIYF
many	.	TRBV9	TRBJ2-3	TGTGCCAGCAGCGTTAGTGGGACGGCTTCGGATACGCAGTATTTT	CASSVSGTASDTQYF
many	.	TRBV7-9	TRBJ2-3	TGTGCCAGCACCTCAGAGGGGCTAACTGATACGCAGTATTTT	CASTSEGLTDTQYF
many	.	TRBV7-9	TRBJ1-4	TGTGCCAGCAGCCTCAATGAACCCGGTCCCGGGGGGCGTGAAAAACTGTTTTTT	CASSLNEPGPGGREKLFF
many	.	TRBV28	TRBJ2-5	TGTGCCACCAAGGACAGTCCCTGGCAAGAGACCCAGTACTTC	CATKDSPWQETQYF
many	.	TRBV5-5	TRBJ2-1	TGTGCCAGCAGCTTGCGAGGGGTACCTTACAATGAGCAGTTCTTC	CASSLRGVPYNEQFF
few	TRBD1	TRBV20-1	TRBJ1-1	TGCAGTGCTAGAGACAGAGGGGGCATGACTGAAGCTTTCTTT	CSARDRGGMTEAFF
many	.	TRBV4-2	TRBJ2-1	TGTGCCAGTACCGGTGGGGATGAGCAGTTCTTC	CASTGGDEQFF
many	.	TRBV20-1	TRBJ2-7	TGCAGTGCCCCGCTATTGTCGGGGACACCCGACGAGCAGTACTTC	CSAPLLSGTPDEQYF
few	TRBD1	TRBV2	TRBJ1-6	TGTGCCAGCGGGGACAGGAGAAATTCACCCCTCCACTTT	CASGDRRNSPLHF
many	.	TRBV6-6	TRBJ2-6	TGTGCCAGCAGCCAGGGCCTTCGACAATACTCTGGGGCCAACGTCCTGACTTTC	CASSQGLRQYSGANVLTF
many	TRBD1	TRBV25-1	TRBJ1-5	TGTGCCGGGACAGGTTGGCAGCCCCAGCATTTT	CAGTGWQPQHF
few	.	TRBV12-3/TRBV12-4	TRBJ1-2	TGTGCCAGCAGTTCTTGGGCAGGGGAAAACTATGGCTACACCTTC	CASSSWAGENYGYTF
many	TRBD1	TRBV18	TRBJ2-2	TGTGCCAGCTCACCTCCTGGACAGGCGCTGACGAGGGAGCTGTTTTTT	CASSPPGQALTRELFF
many	.	TRBV7-2	TRBJ2-6	TGTGCCAGCAGCTTATTTCCTCGGGGCTCTGGGGCCAACGTCCTGACTTTC	CASSLFPRGSGANVLTF
.	.	TRBV25-1	TRBJ1-3	TGTGCCAGCATGCCCTCAGGGAGTGGAAACACCATATATTTT	CASMPSGSGNTIYF
.	.	TRBV12-3/TRBV12-4	TRBJ2-3	TGTGCCTCGCAGGCCCCTATCACAGATACGCAGTATTTT	CASQAPITDTQYF
medium-sized	TRBD1	TRBV12-3/TRBV12-4	TRBJ2-1	TGTGCCAGCCAGACAGGGCTTAATGAGCAGTTCTTC	CASQTGLNEQFF
many	TRBD1	TRBV9	TRBJ1-2	TGTGCCAGCAGCAGCAGGACAGGGATCAGCTATGGCTACACCTTC	CASSSRTGISYGYTF
few	.	TRBV12-3/TRBV12-4	TRBJ1-1	TGTGCCAGCAGTTTGTGGGGAGGGGGCACTGAAGCTTTCTTT	CASSLWGGGTEAFF
many	.	TRBV14	TRBJ2-5	TGTGCCAGCAGCCAAGAACTGGGTCTTGGGGAGACCCAGTACTTC	CASSQELGLGETQYF
many	.	TRBV5-6	TRBJ1-1	TGTGCCAGCAGCTTCGCAGGAAGAACTGAAGCTTTCTTT	CASSFAGRTEAFF
many	TRBD1	TRBV29-1	TRBJ1-1	TGCAGCGTTCGGCCAGGGGGAGGGTACACTGAAGCTTTCTTT	CSVRPGGGYTEAFF
many	TRBD1	TRBV28	TRBJ2-4	TGTGCCAGCAGTCCTTTGGACAGGGGAAACATTCAGTACTTC	CASSPLDRGNIQYF
.	.	TRBV9	TRBJ1-4	TGTGCCAGCAGCCCTTCGGCGGGGCTACTGTTTTTT	CASSPSAGLLFF